Listed below are T cell receptor beta chains from one sample, sequenced in a study of PD-1 blockade in mismatch repair-deficient tumors. TCRdb's table, derived via immunoSEQ multiplex PCR, lists solely in-frame clones and lacks some. The sample yields some 10,000 clones, around 85% seen once. These TCRs are of unknown antigen specificity. The specimen was cells cultured in vitro, collected from a patient treated with pembrolizumab. The receptor source for this set is an adult with mismatch repair-deficient cancer. The CDR3 runs from the conserved cysteine through the conserved F or W. Each record gives: D gene, clone size, J gene, V gene, CDR3 protein, CDR3 DNA. D genes are given only for firm matches. A row's size may be missing; if present it is once, few, many or a size class.

.	.	TRBJ2-3	TRBV21-1	CASRTSGVTDTQYF	TGTGCCAGCAGGACTAGCGGCGTCACAGATACGCAGTATTTT
.	.	TRBJ1-5	TRBV27	CASSLQGNQPQHF	TGTGCCAGCAGCCTCCAGGGGAATCAGCCCCAGCATTTT
.	.	TRBJ1-5	TRBV10-3	CAISTGPDSNQPQHF	TGTGCCATCAGTACAGGCCCGGATAGCAATCAGCCCCAGCATTTT
TRBD2	once	TRBJ2-7	TRBV9	CASSVDLAGERYEQYF	TGTGCCAGCAGCGTCGACCTAGCGGGAGAACGGTACGAGCAGTACTTC
.	.	TRBJ1-1	TRBV5-4	CASSLREMNTEAFF	TGTGCCAGCAGCTTGAGGGAGATGAACACTGAAGCTTTCTTT
.	.	TRBJ2-1	TRBV2	CASTPRSDEQFF	TGTGCCAGCACGCCTAGGTCGGATGAGCAGTTCTTC
TRBD2	.	TRBJ2-1	TRBV19	CASSGDGGRLEQFF	TGTGCCAGTAGTGGGGACGGCGGGAGACTTGAGCAGTTCTTC
.	.	TRBJ2-3	TRBV27	CASSLLRGSTDTQYF	TGTGCCAGCAGTTTATTGCGGGGAAGCACAGATACGCAGTATTTT
.	.	TRBJ1-1	TRBV18	CASSPRGPRGTEAFF	TGTGCCAGCTCACCTAGGGGACCACGGGGCACTGAAGCTTTCTTT
TRBD2	.	TRBJ2-7	TRBV5-4	CASSLGASGSIEQYF	TGTGCCAGCAGCTTGGGGGCTAGCGGGAGTATCGAGCAGTACTTC
.	.	TRBJ2-7	TRBV28	CASSLYGEQYF	TGTGCCAGCAGTTTATACGGAGAGCAGTACTTC
.	once	TRBJ1-5	TRBV27	CASSFQGGNQPQHF	TGTGCCAGCAGTTTTCAGGGTGGCAATCAGCCCCAGCATTTT
TRBD2	.	TRBJ2-2	TRBV14	CASSQGTVAGGGTGELFF	TGTGCCAGCAGCCAAGGAACAGTAGCGGGAGGGGGCACCGGGGAGCTGTTTTTT
TRBD1	once	TRBJ2-5	TRBV5-1	CASSHGTGEETQYF	TGCGCCAGCAGCCACGGGACAGGGGAAGAAACCCAGTACTTC